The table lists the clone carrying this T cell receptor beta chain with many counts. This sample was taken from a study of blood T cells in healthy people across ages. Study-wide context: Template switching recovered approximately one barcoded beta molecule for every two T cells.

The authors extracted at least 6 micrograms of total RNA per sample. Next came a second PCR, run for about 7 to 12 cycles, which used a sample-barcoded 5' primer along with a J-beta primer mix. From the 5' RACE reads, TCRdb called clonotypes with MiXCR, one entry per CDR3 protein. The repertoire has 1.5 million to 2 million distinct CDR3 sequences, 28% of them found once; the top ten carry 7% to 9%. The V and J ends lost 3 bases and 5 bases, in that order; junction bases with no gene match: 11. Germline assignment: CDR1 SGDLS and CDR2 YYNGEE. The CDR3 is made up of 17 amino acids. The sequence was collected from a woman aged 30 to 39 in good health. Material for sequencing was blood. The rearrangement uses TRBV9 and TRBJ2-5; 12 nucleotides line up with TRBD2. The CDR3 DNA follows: TGTGCCAGCAGCGCGTCGACTAGCGGGAGTGTCGAGGAGACCCAGTACTTC. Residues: CASSASTSGSVEETQYF.